The rows below give T cell receptor beta chains drawn from one sample of a study of blood T cell repertoires in COVID-19. The repertoire was sequenced with immunoSEQ multiplex PCR; TCRdb's copy has only in-frame clones and lacks some. The table includes some 250,000 clones, 70% to 75% detected once. Material for sequencing was peripheral blood. Receptors were obtained from an elderly woman with acute or convalescent COVID-19. CDR3s include the opening cysteine and the closing phenylalanine or tryptophan. The order of the fields is CDR3 DNA, CDR3 protein, D gene, J gene, V gene, clone size. A D gene is named only where the DNA matches it firmly. Size values are once, few and many counts, or a class for expanded clones, and some rows have none.

CDR3nt: TGCGCCAGCAGCCAGGGAACCGGGACTAAGAGCACAGATACGCAGTATTTT
CDR3aa: CASSQGTGTKSTDTQYF
d_gene: TRBD2
j_gene: TRBJ2-3
v_gene: TRBV5-1
abundance: -

CDR3nt: TGTGCCAGCTCGTCGGGCAGGGGAAAAAGCACAGATACGCAGTATTTT
CDR3aa: CASSSGRGKSTDTQYF
d_gene: -
j_gene: TRBJ2-3
v_gene: TRBV19
abundance: -

CDR3nt: TGCGCCAGCAGCTTGGTCGCGGGAGGGCCCTACAATGAGCAGTTCTTC
CDR3aa: CASSLVAGGPYNEQFF
d_gene: TRBD2
j_gene: TRBJ2-1
v_gene: TRBV5-1
abundance: -

CDR3nt: TGCGCCAGCAGCCAACTAGTATCTAGCGGCTTATGGGCATCCTACAATGAGCAGTTCTTC
CDR3aa: CASSQLVSSGLWASYNEQFF
d_gene: TRBD2
j_gene: TRBJ2-1
v_gene: TRBV4-1
abundance: -

CDR3nt: TGTGCCAGCGCCGACAGGAATGAGCAGTTCTTC
CDR3aa: CASADRNEQFF
d_gene: -
j_gene: TRBJ2-1
v_gene: TRBV25-1
abundance: once

CDR3nt: TGTGCCAGTCCGATTATCCGGACCGGGGAGCTGTTTTTT
CDR3aa: CASPIIRTGELFF
d_gene: -
j_gene: TRBJ2-2
v_gene: TRBV11-2
abundance: -

CDR3nt: TGTGCCAGCAATAGGGAGAACTACAATGAGCAGTTCTTC
CDR3aa: CASNRENYNEQFF
d_gene: -
j_gene: TRBJ2-1
v_gene: TRBV2
abundance: -

CDR3nt: TGCGCCAGCAGCCAAGAAGACAGGGGAGATCAGCCCCAGCATTTT
CDR3aa: CASSQEDRGDQPQHF
d_gene: TRBD1
j_gene: TRBJ1-5
v_gene: TRBV4-1
abundance: -

CDR3nt: TGTGCCAGCTCACCTGCGGCCGGGTACGAGCAGTACTTC
CDR3aa: CASSPAAGYEQYF
d_gene: -
j_gene: TRBJ2-7
v_gene: TRBV18
abundance: -

CDR3nt: TGTGCCAGCAGCCTCTCGGGTCTAGCGGGACCCTACAATGAGCAGTTCTTC
CDR3aa: CASSLSGLAGPYNEQFF
d_gene: TRBD2
j_gene: TRBJ2-1
v_gene: TRBV3-1/TRBV3-2
abundance: -

CDR3nt: TGTGCCAGCACTGGACAGAATAATTCACCCCTCCACTTT
CDR3aa: CASTGQNNSPLHF
d_gene: -
j_gene: TRBJ1-6
v_gene: TRBV6-5
abundance: -

CDR3nt: TGTGCCAGCAGTGAAGCGGCTCTTGGACGCGGGAACACCATATATTTT
CDR3aa: CASSEAALGRGNTIYF
d_gene: -
j_gene: TRBJ1-3
v_gene: TRBV6-1
abundance: -

CDR3nt: TGTGCCATCAGTGAGGCTACGACCGGGACACCGTACACCTTC
CDR3aa: CAISEATTGTPYTF
d_gene: -
j_gene: TRBJ1-2
v_gene: TRBV10-3
abundance: -

CDR3nt: TGTGCCAGCAGTGGAAATATGGGGGCAGGAAGATTCAATGAGCAGTTCTTC
CDR3aa: CASSGNMGAGRFNEQFF
d_gene: -
j_gene: TRBJ2-1
v_gene: TRBV9
abundance: -

CDR3nt: TGTGCCAGCTCACCTGCCGGGGTCAGGAATGAGCAGTTCTTC
CDR3aa: CASSPAGVRNEQFF
d_gene: -
j_gene: TRBJ2-1
v_gene: TRBV18
abundance: -

CDR3nt: TGCGCCAGCAGCCACACCACTTACAATGAGCAGTTCTTC
CDR3aa: CASSHTTYNEQFF
d_gene: -
j_gene: TRBJ2-1
v_gene: TRBV4-1
abundance: -

CDR3nt: TGCGCCAGCAGCCAAGATCAGGGCGCGGATACGCAGTATTTT
CDR3aa: CASSQDQGADTQYF
d_gene: -
j_gene: TRBJ2-3
v_gene: TRBV4-3
abundance: -

CDR3nt: TGTGCCAGCAGCCCCCTCGGGGGTGGCTACACCTTC
CDR3aa: CASSPLGGGYTF
d_gene: -
j_gene: TRBJ1-2
v_gene: TRBV3-1/TRBV3-2
abundance: -

CDR3nt: TGTGCCTGGAGTGTAAGGCGTCTCGGGGAGACCCAGTACTTC
CDR3aa: CAWSVRRLGETQYF
d_gene: -
j_gene: TRBJ2-5
v_gene: TRBV30
abundance: -

CDR3nt: TGCGCCAGCACCCCGGACAGGGCCAGGGGAGAGCAGTACTTC
CDR3aa: CASTPDRARGEQYF
d_gene: TRBD1
j_gene: TRBJ2-7
v_gene: TRBV10-1
abundance: few

CDR3nt: TGTGCCAGCTCACCCAGGGCCGATTCACCCCTCCACTTT
CDR3aa: CASSPRADSPLHF
d_gene: -
j_gene: TRBJ1-6
v_gene: TRBV18
abundance: -

CDR3nt: TGTGCCAGCGCCCCCGGCAGGAGGGATCAGCCCCAGCATTTT
CDR3aa: CASAPGRRDQPQHF
d_gene: -
j_gene: TRBJ1-5
v_gene: TRBV2
abundance: few

CDR3nt: TGTGCCAGCAGTCCCCAGCCGGGGAAATATTCACCCCTCCACTTT
CDR3aa: CASSPQPGKYSPLHF
d_gene: -
j_gene: TRBJ1-6
v_gene: TRBV27
abundance: -

CDR3nt: TGTGCCAGCAGTTTATCGTGGGGGACACGCGAGCAGTACTTC
CDR3aa: CASSLSWGTREQYF
d_gene: -
j_gene: TRBJ2-7
v_gene: TRBV27
abundance: -

CDR3nt: TGTGCCATCAGCCCCGGGACTATGCAAGAGACCCAGTACTTC
CDR3aa: CAISPGTMQETQYF
d_gene: TRBD2
j_gene: TRBJ2-5
v_gene: TRBV10-3
abundance: few

CDR3nt: TGTGCCAGCAGCGTGGGACTAGGCGGGGAGCAGTACTTC
CDR3aa: CASSVGLGGEQYF
d_gene: TRBD2
j_gene: TRBJ2-7
v_gene: TRBV7-2
abundance: -

CDR3nt: TGTGCCAGCAGCTTAACACCGAACACTGAAGCTTTCTTT
CDR3aa: CASSLTPNTEAFF
d_gene: -
j_gene: TRBJ1-1
v_gene: TRBV7-9
abundance: -

CDR3nt: TGTGCCAGCAGCTCTGTGGTAGCTTCCGAGGGTCGGCAGTACTTC
CDR3aa: CASSSVVASEGRQYF
d_gene: -
j_gene: TRBJ2-7
v_gene: TRBV5-6
abundance: -

CDR3nt: TGTGCCAGCAGCCAAGATAGGGGTGCGGGGTACACCGGGGAGCTGTTTTTT
CDR3aa: CASSQDRGAGYTGELFF
d_gene: -
j_gene: TRBJ2-2
v_gene: TRBV3-1/TRBV3-2
abundance: -

CDR3nt: TGTGCCAGCAGGTCGGGACAGGGGGCTTACAATGAGCAGTTCTTC
CDR3aa: CASRSGQGAYNEQFF
d_gene: TRBD1
j_gene: TRBJ2-1
v_gene: TRBV5-4
abundance: -

CDR3nt: TGTGCCTGGAGTGTTCTCAGGGGTCGCCGTTTGAACACTGAAGCTTTCTTT
CDR3aa: CAWSVLRGRRLNTEAFF
d_gene: -
j_gene: TRBJ1-1
v_gene: TRBV30
abundance: -

CDR3nt: TGCGCCAGCAGCACCGGACAGGGGGAGACCTACGAGCAGTACTTC
CDR3aa: CASSTGQGETYEQYF
d_gene: TRBD1
j_gene: TRBJ2-7
v_gene: TRBV5-1
abundance: -

CDR3nt: TGTGCCAGCAGTTGGCATCAAGGGGGACAAGAGACCCAGTACTTC
CDR3aa: CASSWHQGGQETQYF
d_gene: -
j_gene: TRBJ2-5
v_gene: TRBV6-2/TRBV6-3
abundance: few

CDR3nt: TGTGCCAGCTCACCATCTTTCAGTTCCGAAGCTTTCTTT
CDR3aa: CASSPSFSSEAFF
d_gene: -
j_gene: TRBJ1-1
v_gene: TRBV18
abundance: -

CDR3nt: TGCAGTGCTTACAGGGGCCAGCGGGCTTTCTTT
CDR3aa: CSAYRGQRAFF
d_gene: TRBD1
j_gene: TRBJ1-1
v_gene: TRBV20-1
abundance: -

CDR3nt: TGTGCCAGCAGTGTAATGGGTATTAACGGGGAAAAACTGTTTTTT
CDR3aa: CASSVMGINGEKLFF
d_gene: -
j_gene: TRBJ1-4
v_gene: TRBV2
abundance: -

CDR3nt: TGTGCCAGCAGCTTAGGGACACCTCGAAACACCGGGGAGCTGTTTTTT
CDR3aa: CASSLGTPRNTGELFF
d_gene: -
j_gene: TRBJ2-2
v_gene: TRBV7-9
abundance: -

CDR3nt: TGTGCCAGCAGCGTAGGCCTAGCGGGTTACAATGAGCAGTTCTTC
CDR3aa: CASSVGLAGYNEQFF
d_gene: TRBD2
j_gene: TRBJ2-1
v_gene: TRBV9
abundance: once

CDR3nt: TGTGCCAGCAGTTCGAGGGGGTCTGCGGTTAGCTCCTACGAGCAGTACTTC
CDR3aa: CASSSRGSAVSSYEQYF
d_gene: -
j_gene: TRBJ2-7
v_gene: TRBV6-2/TRBV6-3
abundance: few

CDR3nt: TGTGCCAGCAGTTACTTCCAGGGGAGAAACGAGCAGTACTTC
CDR3aa: CASSYFQGRNEQYF
d_gene: -
j_gene: TRBJ2-7
v_gene: TRBV6-2/TRBV6-3
abundance: -

CDR3nt: TGCAGCGTGAGTAACAGGGGACCTGAAGCTTTCTTT
CDR3aa: CSVSNRGPEAFF
d_gene: TRBD1
j_gene: TRBJ1-1
v_gene: TRBV29-1
abundance: -

CDR3nt: TGCGCCAGCAGGCGACAGGGGCGACCTAATGAAAAACTGTTTTTT
CDR3aa: CASRRQGRPNEKLFF
d_gene: TRBD1
j_gene: TRBJ1-4
v_gene: TRBV10-2
abundance: -

CDR3nt: TGTGCCACCCGGGACAGGGGAATCACATCTGGAAACACCATATATTTT
CDR3aa: CATRDRGITSGNTIYF
d_gene: TRBD1
j_gene: TRBJ1-3
v_gene: TRBV19
abundance: -

CDR3nt: TGCGCCAGCAGCTTGGGGGCTACAGGGTTCTACGAGCAGTACTTC
CDR3aa: CASSLGATGFYEQYF
d_gene: -
j_gene: TRBJ2-7
v_gene: TRBV5-1
abundance: few

CDR3nt: TGTGCCAGCAGTGCAGTTCGGGGATACAATGAGCAGTTCTTC
CDR3aa: CASSAVRGYNEQFF
d_gene: -
j_gene: TRBJ2-1
v_gene: TRBV2
abundance: -

CDR3nt: TGCGCCAGCAGCTTGGGACAGGGGGCCCTGAACACTGAAGCTTTCTTT
CDR3aa: CASSLGQGALNTEAFF
d_gene: TRBD1
j_gene: TRBJ1-1
v_gene: TRBV5-1
abundance: -

CDR3nt: TGTGCCAGCAGCGGAGCCCGGGGGACGGCATCTGGAGGCTACACCTTC
CDR3aa: CASSGARGTASGGYTF
d_gene: -
j_gene: TRBJ1-2
v_gene: TRBV9
abundance: once

CDR3nt: TGTGCCAGCAGTGAGTCCGGGACTAGCATCGGGGAGCTGTTTTTT
CDR3aa: CASSESGTSIGELFF
d_gene: TRBD2
j_gene: TRBJ2-2
v_gene: TRBV2
abundance: -